This TCR beta chain was sequenced during a study of blood T cell repertoires in COVID-19. In the authors' workflow: By means of reference gene primer amplification, nucleated cell counts were estimated. The repertoire was sequenced with immunoSEQ multiplex PCR; TCRdb's copy has only in-frame clones and lacks some. V and J calls plus clone size are reproduced from that table; the DNA served to infer D and trimming. The sample contains a few hundred thousand clones, just under 90% of which appear only once. Recruits, aged about 18 to 95 years, lived in some 25 US areas. Participant reports of clinical history set cohort assignment. Participants in the exposed group had met a COVID-19 case in the 2 weeks before joining the study. Germline lookup yields CDR1 SGHVS and CDR2 FNYEAQ. The ends were cut back, 5 bases at V and 2 bases at J, with 10 bases in the middle. CDR3 length: 13 amino acids.

The V gene is TRBV7-6, the J gene TRBJ2-7, with D tentatively TRBD2 (5 bases). The receptor was isolated from a woman aged 50 to 60 who had been exposed to COVID-19. Sequencing used PBMCs or T cells enriched from blood (not recorded which). The CDR3 reads CASSRAEAYEQYF. In nucleotides, the CDR3 is TGTGCCAGCAGCCGGGCGGAGGCCTACGAGCAGTACTTC.